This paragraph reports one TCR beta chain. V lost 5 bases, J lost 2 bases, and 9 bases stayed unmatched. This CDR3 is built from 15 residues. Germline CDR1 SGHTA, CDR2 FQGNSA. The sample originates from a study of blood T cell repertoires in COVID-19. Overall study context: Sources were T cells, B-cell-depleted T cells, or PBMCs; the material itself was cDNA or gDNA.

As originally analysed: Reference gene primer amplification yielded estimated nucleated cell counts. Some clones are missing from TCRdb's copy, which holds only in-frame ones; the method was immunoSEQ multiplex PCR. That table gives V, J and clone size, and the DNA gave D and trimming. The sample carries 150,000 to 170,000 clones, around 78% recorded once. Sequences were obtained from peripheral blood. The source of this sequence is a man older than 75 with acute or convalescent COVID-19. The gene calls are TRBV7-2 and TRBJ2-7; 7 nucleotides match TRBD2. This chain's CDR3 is CASSPRASGTYEQYF. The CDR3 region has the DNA TGTGCCAGCAGCCCGCGCGCTAGCGGAACCTACGAGCAGTACTTC.